This T cell receptor (beta chain) derives from a study of early T cells in non-severe SARS-CoV-2 infection. Whole-study context: Sequencing input comprised bulk RNA from unsorted whole blood; chain pairing was not available.

Germline V lookup: CDR1 LNHDA, CDR2 SQIVND (reference sequence). The CDR3 covers 16 residues. V shed 5 bases, J shed 1 base, and the junction held 5 bases outside the gene matches. Individual cDNA molecules received unique molecular identifiers during library preparation. One entry per CDR3 protein results from TCRdb running MiXCR on the 5' RACE reads. The profile shows about 64,000 distinct CDR3 sequences, over 9.5% of them singletons. Sequencing was performed on whole blood, taken at baseline. The V and J genes are TRBV19 and TRBJ1-5; 10 nucleotides align to TRBD1. The receptor was derived from an adult who was a healthcare worker with PCR-confirmed SARS-CoV-2 infection or an uninfected control (not recorded which). The CDR3 sequence is CASSARQGASNQPQHF. DNA for the CDR3: TGTGCCAGTAGTGCCAGACAGGGGGCGAGCAATCAGCCCCAGCATTTT. The full variable domain, rest sourced from reference TRBV19 and TRBJ1-5, is DGGITQSPKYLFRKEGQNVTLSCEQNLNHDAMYWYRQDPGQGLRLIYYSQIVNDFQKGDIAEGYSVSREKKESFPLTVTSAQKNPTAFYLCASSARQGASNQPQHFGDGTRLSIL.